The source of this T cell receptor (beta chain) is a study of control samples from healthy donors and cancer patients. TCRdb's copy holds only in-frame clones and misses some; the assay was immunoSEQ multiplex PCR. Found here are 75,000 to 95,000 clones, more than 85% of them singletons; the top ten hold 1.5%. V lost 4 bases to trimming and J lost 4 bases; unmatched junction nucleotides: 4. The CDR3 runs to 15 residues. CDR1 and CDR2 (germline): ENHRY, SYGVKD. The specimen sequenced was blood. The TCR originated in a woman aged 25 to 45 in good health. The V call is TRBV10-3, the J call TRBJ1-4; 9 bases map to TRBD1. The CDR3 DNA reads TGTGCCATCAGTGCGAGGGGACAGGGTAATGAAAAACTGTTTTTT. Protein product: CAISARGQGNEKLFF.